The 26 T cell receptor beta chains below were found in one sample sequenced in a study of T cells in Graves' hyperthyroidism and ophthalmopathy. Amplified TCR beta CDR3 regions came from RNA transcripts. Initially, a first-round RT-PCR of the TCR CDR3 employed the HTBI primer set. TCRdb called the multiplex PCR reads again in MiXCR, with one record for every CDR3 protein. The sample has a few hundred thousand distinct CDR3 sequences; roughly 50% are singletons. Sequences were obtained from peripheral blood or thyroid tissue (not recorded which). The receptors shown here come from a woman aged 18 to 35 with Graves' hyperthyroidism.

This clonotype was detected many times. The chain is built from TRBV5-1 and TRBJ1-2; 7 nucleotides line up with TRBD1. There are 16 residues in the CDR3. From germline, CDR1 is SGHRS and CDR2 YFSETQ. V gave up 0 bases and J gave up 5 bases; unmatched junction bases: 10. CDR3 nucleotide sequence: TGCGCCAGCAGCTTGGCCACGCGAGAGGGGGCGTATGGCTACACCTTC. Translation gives CASSLATREGAYGYTF.

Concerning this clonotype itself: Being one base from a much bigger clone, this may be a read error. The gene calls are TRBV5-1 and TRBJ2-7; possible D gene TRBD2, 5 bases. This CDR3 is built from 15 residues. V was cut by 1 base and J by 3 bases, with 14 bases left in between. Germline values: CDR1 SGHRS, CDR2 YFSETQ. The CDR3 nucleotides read TGCGCCAGCAGCTTGTGGGTGGGAGTTGGCTACGAGCAGTACTTC. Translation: CASSLWVGVGYEQYF.

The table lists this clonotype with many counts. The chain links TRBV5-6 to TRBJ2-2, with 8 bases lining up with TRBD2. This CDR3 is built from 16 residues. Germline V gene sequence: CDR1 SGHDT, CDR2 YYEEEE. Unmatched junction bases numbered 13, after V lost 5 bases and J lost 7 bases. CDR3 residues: CASSHRSGRIGGELFF. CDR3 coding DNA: TGTGCCAGCAGTCACAGAAGCGGGAGAATCGGCGGGGAGCTGTTTTTT.

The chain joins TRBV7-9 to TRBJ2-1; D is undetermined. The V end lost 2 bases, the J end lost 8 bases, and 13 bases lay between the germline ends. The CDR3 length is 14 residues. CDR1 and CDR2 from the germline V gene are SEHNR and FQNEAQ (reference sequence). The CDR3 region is CASSLPPASHEQFF. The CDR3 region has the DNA TGTGCCAGCAGCTTACCCCCCGCTAGTCATGAGCAGTTCTTC.

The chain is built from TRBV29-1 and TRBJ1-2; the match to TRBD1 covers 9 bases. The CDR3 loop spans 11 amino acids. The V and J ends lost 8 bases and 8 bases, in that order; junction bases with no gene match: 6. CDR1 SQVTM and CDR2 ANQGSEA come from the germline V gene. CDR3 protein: CSWTGTGGYTF. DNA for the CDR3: TGCAGCTGGACCGGGACAGGGGGCTACACCTTC.

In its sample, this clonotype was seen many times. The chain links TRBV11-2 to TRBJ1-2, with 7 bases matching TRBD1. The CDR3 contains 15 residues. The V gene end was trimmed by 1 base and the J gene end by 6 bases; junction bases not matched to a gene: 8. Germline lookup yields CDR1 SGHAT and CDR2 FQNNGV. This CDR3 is CASSLVGAGGNGYTF. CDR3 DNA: TGTGCCAGCAGCTTAGTCGGGGCAGGGGGGAATGGCTACACCTTC.

CDR3 protein: CASSPELAGTDTQYF. DNA of the CDR3: TGTGCCAGCTCACCGGAGCTAGCGGGAACAGATACGCAGTATTTT. The gene calls are TRBV25-1 and TRBJ2-3; 9 bases are a match to TRBD2. This CDR3 spans 15 amino acids. Trimming took 8 bases from V and 3 from J; bases not matched to a gene: 9. Looked up from germline, CDR1 is MGHDK and CDR2 is SYGVNS.

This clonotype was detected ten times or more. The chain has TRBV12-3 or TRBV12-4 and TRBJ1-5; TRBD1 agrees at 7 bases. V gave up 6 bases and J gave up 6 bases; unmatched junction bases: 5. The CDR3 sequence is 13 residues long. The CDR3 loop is CASSTGAGQPQHF. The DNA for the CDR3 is TGTGCCAGCAGCACAGGGGCGGGTCAGCCCCAGCATTTT.

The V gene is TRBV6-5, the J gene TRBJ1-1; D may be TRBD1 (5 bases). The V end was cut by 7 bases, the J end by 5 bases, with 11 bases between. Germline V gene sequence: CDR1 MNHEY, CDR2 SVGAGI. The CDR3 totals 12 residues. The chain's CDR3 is CASKPGGTEAFF. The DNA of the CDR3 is TGTGCCAGCAAGCCCGGGGGGACTGAAGCTTTCTTT.

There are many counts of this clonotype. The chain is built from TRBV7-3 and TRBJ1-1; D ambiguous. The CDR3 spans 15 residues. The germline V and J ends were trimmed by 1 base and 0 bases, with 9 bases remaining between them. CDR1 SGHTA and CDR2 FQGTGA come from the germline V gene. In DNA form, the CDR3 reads TGTGCCAGCAGCTTAATGGCAGCGATGAACACTGAAGCTTTCTTT. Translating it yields CASSLMAAMNTEAFF.

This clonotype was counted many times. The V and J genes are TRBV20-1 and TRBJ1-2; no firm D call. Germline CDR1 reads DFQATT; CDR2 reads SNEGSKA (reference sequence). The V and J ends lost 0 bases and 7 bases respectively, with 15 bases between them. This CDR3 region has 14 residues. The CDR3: CSARDLGWQSGYTF. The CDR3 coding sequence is TGCAGTGCTAGAGATTTGGGTTGGCAGTCTGGCTACACCTTC.

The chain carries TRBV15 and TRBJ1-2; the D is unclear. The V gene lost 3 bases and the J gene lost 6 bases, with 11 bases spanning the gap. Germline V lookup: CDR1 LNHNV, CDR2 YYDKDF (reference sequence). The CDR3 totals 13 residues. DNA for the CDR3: TGTGCCACCAGCAGCTTGGCCGGGGATGGCTACACCTTC. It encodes CATSSLAGDGYTF.

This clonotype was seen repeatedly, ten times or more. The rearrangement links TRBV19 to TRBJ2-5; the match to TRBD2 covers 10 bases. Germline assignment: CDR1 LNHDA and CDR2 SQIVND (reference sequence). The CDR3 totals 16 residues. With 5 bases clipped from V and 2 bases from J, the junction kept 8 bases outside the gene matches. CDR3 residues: CASSPRGTSVQETQYF. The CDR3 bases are TGTGCCAGTAGTCCTCGAGGGACTAGCGTTCAAGAGACCCAGTACTTC.

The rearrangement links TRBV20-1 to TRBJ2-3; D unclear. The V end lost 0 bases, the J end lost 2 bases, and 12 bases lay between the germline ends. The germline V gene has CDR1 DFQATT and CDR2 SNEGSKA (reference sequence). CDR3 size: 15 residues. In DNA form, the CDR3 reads TGCAGTGCTAGAGATTTCGAGCGCTACACAGATACGCAGTATTTT. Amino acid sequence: CSARDFERYTDTQYF.

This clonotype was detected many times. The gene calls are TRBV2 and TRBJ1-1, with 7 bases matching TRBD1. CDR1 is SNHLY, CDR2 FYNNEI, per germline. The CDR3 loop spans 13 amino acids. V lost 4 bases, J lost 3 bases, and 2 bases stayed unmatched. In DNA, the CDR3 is TGTGCCAGCAGTGGACAGGGAGACACTGAAGCTTTCTTT. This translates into CASSGQGDTEAFF.

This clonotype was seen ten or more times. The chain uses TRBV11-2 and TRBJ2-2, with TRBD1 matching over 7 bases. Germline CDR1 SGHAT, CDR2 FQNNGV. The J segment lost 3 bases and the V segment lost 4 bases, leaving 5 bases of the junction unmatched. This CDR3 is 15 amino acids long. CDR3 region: CASSYRDRYTGELFF. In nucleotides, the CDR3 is TGTGCCAGCAGCTACCGGGACAGATACACCGGGGAGCTGTTTTTT.

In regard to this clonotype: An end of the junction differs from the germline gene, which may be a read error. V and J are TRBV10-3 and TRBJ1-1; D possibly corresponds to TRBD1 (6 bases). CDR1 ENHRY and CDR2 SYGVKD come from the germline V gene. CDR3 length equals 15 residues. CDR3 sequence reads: CAISADSLGNTEAFF. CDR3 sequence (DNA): TGCGCCATCAGTGCGGACAGCTTGGGGAACACTGAAGCTTTCTTT.

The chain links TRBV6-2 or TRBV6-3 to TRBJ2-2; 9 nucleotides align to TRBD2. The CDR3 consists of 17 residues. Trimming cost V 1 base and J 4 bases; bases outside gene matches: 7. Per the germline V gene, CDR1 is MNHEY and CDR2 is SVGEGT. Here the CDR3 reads CASSYLPPTSGTGELFF. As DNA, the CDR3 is TGTGCCAGCAGTTACTTGCCCCCGACTAGCGGCACCGGGGAGCTGTTTTTT.

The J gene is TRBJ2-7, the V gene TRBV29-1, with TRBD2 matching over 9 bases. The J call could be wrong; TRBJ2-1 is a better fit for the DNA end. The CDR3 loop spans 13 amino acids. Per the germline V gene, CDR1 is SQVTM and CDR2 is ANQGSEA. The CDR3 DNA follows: TGCAGCGGGGGACTAGCAGTCTCCGATGAGCAGTTCTTC. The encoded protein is CSGGLAVSDEQFF.

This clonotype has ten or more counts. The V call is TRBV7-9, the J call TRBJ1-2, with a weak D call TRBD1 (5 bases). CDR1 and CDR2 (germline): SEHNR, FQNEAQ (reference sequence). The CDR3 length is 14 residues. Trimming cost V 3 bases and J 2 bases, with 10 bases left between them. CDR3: CASSLEDKNYGYTF. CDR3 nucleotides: TGTGCCAGCAGCTTGGAGGACAAGAACTATGGCTACACCTTC. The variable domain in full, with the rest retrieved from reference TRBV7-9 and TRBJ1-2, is DTGVSQNPRHKITKRGQNVTFRCDPISEHNRLYWYRQTLGQGPEFLTYFQNEAQLEKSRLLSDRFSAERPKGSFSTLEIQRTEQGDSAMYLCASSLEDKNYGYTFGSGTRLTVV.

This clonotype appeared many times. CDR3 loop: CASSSLPASYEQYF. The CDR3 DNA is TGTGCCAGTAGTTCTCTCCCAGCCTCCTACGAGCAGTACTTC. The V call is TRBV19, the J call TRBJ2-7, with no clear D. V was pared by 5 bases and J by 0 bases, with 11 bases between. Germline V CDR1 and CDR2: LNHDA, SQIVND (reference sequence). This CDR3 contains 14 residues.

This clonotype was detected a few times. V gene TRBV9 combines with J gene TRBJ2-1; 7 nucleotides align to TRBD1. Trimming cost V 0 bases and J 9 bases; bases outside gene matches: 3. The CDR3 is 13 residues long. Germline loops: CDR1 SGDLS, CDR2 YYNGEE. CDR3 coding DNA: TGTGCCAGCAGCGTAGGACAGGGCGGTGAGCAGTTCTTC. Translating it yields CASSVGQGGEQFF.

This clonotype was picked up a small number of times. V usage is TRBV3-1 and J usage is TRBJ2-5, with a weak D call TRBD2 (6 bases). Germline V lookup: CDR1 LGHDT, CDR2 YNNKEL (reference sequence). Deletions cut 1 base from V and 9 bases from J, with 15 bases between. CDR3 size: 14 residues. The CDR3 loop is CASSQGTSWGAQYF. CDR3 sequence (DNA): TGTGCCAGCAGCCAAGGAACTTCCTGGGGGGCCCAGTACTTC.

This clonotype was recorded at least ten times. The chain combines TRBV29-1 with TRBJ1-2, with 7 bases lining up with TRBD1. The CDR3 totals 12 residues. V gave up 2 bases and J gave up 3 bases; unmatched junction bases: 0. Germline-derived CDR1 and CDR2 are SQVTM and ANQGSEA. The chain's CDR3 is CSVEQGDYGYTF. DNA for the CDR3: TGCAGCGTTGAACAGGGGGACTATGGCTACACCTTC.

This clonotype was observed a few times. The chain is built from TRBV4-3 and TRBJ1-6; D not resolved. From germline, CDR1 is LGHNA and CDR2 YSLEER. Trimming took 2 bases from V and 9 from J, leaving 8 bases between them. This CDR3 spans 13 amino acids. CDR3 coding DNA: TGCGCCAGCAGCCAACTCAGGACTTCACCCCTCCACTTT. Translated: CASSQLRTSPLHF.

CDR3 coding DNA: TGTGCCAGCAGTTTTAGACAGGGAACCGGAAACACCATATATTTT. This encodes CASSFRQGTGNTIYF. This chain connects TRBV2 to TRBJ1-3; 7 positions agree with TRBD1. This CDR3 is 15 amino acids long. With 5 bases clipped from V and 4 bases from J, the junction kept 8 bases outside the gene matches. The V gene's germline CDR1 is SNHLY and CDR2 FYNNEI.